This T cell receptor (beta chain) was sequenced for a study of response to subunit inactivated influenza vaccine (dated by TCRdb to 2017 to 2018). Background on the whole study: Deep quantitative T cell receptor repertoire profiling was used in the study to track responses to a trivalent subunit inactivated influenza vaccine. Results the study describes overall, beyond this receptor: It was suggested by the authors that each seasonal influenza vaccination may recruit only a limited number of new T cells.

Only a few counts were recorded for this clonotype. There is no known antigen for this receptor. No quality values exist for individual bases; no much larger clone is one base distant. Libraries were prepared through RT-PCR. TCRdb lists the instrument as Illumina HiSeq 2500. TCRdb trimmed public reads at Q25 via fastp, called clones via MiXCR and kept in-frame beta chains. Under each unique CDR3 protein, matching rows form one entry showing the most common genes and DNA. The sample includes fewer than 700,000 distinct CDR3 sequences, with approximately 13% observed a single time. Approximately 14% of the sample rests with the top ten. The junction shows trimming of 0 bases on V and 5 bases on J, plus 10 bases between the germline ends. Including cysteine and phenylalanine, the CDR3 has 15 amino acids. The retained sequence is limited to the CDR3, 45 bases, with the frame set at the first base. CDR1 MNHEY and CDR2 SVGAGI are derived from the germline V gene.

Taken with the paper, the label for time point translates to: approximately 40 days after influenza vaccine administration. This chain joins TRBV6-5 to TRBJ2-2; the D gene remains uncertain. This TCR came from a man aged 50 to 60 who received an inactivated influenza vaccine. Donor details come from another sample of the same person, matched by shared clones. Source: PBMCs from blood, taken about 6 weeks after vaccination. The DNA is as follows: TGTGCCAGCAGTTACTCGAATCGGCAAACCGGGGAGCTGTTTTTT. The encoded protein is CASSYSNRQTGELFF.